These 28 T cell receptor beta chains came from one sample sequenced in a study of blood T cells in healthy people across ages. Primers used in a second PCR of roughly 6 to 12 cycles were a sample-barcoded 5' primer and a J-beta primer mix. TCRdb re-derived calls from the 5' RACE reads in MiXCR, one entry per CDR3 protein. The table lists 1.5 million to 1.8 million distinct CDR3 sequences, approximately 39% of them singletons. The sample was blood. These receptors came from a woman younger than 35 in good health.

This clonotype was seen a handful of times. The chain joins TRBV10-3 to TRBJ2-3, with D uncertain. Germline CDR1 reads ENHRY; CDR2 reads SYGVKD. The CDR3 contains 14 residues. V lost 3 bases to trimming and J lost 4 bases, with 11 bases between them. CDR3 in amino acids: CAISDGLGPDTQYF. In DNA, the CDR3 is TGTGCCATCAGTGACGGATTAGGCCCAGATACGCAGTATTTT.

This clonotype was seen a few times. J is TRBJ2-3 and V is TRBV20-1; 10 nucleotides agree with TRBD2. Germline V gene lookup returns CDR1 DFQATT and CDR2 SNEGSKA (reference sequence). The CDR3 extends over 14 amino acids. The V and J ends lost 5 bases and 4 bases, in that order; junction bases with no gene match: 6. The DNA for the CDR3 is TGCAGTGCTGGATTAGCGGGAGGCCCAGATACGCAGTATTTT. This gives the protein CSAGLAGGPDTQYF.

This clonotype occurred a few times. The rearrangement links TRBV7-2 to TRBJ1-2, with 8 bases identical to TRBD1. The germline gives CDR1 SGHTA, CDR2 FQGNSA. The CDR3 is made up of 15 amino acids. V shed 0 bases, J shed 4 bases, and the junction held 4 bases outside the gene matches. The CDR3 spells CASSLARTGTYGYTF. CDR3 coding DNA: TGTGCCAGCAGCTTAGCTAGGACAGGGACCTATGGCTACACCTTC.

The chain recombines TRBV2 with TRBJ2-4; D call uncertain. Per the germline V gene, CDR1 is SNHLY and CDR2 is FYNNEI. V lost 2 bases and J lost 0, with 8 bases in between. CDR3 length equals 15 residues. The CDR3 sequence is CASSESRLAKNIQYF. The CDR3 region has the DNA TGTGCCAGCAGTGAAAGCAGGCTAGCCAAAAACATTCAGTACTTC.

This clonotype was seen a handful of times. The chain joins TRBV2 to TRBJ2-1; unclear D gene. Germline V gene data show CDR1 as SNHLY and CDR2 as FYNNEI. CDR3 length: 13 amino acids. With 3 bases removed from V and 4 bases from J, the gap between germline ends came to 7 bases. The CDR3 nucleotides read TGTGCCAGCAGTGAGGCCGATTACAATGAGCAGTTCTTC. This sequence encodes CASSEADYNEQFF.

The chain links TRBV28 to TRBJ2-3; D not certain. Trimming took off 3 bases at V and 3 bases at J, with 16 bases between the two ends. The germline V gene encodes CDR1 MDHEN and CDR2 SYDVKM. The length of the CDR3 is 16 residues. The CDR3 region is CASSLNTKDGTDTQYF. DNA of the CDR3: TGTGCCAGCAGTTTGAACACCAAAGACGGTACAGATACGCAGTATTTT.

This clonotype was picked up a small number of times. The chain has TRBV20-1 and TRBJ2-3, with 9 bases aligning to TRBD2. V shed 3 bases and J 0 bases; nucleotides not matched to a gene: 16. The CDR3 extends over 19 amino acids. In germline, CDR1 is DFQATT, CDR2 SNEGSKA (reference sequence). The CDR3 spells CSASPPPGGRAASTDTQYF. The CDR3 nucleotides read TGCAGTGCTAGCCCCCCCCCTGGCGGGAGGGCCGCCAGCACAGATACGCAGTATTTT.

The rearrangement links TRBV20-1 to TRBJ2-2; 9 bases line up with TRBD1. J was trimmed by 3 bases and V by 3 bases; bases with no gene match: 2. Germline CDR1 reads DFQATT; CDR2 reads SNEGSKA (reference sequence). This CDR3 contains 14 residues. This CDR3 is CSASRDRDTGELFF. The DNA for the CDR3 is TGCAGTGCTAGCCGGGACAGGGACACCGGGGAGCTGTTTTTT.

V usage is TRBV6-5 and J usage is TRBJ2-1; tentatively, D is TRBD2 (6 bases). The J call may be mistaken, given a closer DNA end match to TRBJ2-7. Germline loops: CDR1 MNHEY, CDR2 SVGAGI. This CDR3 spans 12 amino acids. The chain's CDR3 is CASRRENNEQYF. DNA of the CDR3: TGTGCCAGCAGGCGGGAAAACAATGAGCAGTACTTC.

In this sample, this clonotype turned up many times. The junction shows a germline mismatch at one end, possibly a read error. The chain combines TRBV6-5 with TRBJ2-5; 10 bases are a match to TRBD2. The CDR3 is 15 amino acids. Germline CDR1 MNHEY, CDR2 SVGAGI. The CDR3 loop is CASSSLAGAQETQYF. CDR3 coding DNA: TGTGCTAGCAGCTCGCTAGCGGGGGCTCAAGAGACCCAGTACTTC.

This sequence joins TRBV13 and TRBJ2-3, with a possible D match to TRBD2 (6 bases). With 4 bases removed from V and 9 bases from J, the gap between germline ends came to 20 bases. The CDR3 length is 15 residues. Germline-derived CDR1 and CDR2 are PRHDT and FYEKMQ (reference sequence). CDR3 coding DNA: TGTGCCAGCAGCTCCTCCGGGGGTAGTCGCGGGACGCAGTATTTT. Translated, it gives CASSSSGGSRGTQYF.

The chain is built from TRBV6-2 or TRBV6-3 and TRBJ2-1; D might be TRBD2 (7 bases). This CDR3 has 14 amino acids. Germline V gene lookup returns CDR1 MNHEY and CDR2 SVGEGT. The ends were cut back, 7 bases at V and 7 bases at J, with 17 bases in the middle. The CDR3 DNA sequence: TGTGCCAGCAACAAACGGGGGGCCGGGAATGAGCAGTTCTTC. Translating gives CASNKRGAGNEQFF.

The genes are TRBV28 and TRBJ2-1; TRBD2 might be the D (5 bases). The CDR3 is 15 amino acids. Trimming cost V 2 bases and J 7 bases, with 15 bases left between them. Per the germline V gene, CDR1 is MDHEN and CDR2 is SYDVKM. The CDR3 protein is CASSLGSIALNEQFF. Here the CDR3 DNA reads TGTGCCAGCAGTTTAGGCTCCATAGCGCTGAATGAGCAGTTCTTC. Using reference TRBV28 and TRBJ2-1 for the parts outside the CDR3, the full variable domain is DVKVTQSSRYLVKRTGEKVFLECVQDMDHENMFWYRQDPGLGLRLIYFSYDVKMKEKGDIPEGYSVSREKKERFSLILESASTNQTSMYLCASSLGSIALNEQFFGPGTRLTVL.

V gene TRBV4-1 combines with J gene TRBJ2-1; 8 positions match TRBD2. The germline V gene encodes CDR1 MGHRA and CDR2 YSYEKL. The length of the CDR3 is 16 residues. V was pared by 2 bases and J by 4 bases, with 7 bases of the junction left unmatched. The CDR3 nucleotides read TGCGCCAGCAGCCAACCTACTAGCGGTCCTTACAATGAGCAGTTCTTC. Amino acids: CASSQPTSGPYNEQFF.

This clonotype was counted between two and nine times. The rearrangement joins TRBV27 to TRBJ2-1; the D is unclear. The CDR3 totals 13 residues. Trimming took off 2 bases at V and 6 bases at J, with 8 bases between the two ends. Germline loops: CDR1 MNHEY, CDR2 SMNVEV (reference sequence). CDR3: CASSLRATNEQFF. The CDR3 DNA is TGTGCCAGCAGTTTACGGGCCACCAATGAGCAGTTCTTC.

The CDR3 DNA follows: TGTGCCAGCAGCCTCCTTGCGGCGGGGACCTACGAGCAGTACTTC. Translation gives CASSLLAAGTYEQYF. The J gene is TRBJ2-7, the V gene TRBV7-9; tentative D call: TRBD2 (6 bases). This CDR3 is 15 amino acids long. Trimming stripped 5 bases from V and 2 bases from J, with 16 bases between. Germline V lookup: CDR1 SEHNR, CDR2 FQNEAQ (reference sequence).

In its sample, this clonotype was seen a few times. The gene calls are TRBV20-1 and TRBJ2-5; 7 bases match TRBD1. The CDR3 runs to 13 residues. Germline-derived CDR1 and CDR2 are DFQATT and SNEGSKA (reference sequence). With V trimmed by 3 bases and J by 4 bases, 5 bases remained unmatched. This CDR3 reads CSARMTGLETQYF. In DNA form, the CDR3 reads TGCAGTGCTAGGATGACAGGGTTAGAGACCCAGTACTTC.

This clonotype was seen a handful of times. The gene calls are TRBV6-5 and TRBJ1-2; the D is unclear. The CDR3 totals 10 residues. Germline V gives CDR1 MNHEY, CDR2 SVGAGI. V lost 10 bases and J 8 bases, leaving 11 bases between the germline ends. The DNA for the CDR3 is TGTGCCACAAGGAGGACCGGCTACACCTTC. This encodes CATRRTGYTF.

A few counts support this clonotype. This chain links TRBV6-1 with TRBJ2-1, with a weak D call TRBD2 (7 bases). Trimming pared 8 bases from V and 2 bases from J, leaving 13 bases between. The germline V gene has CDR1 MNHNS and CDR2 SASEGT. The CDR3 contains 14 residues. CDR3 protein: CASARGATYNEQFF. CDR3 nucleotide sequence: TGTGCCAGCGCCCGGGGGGCAACCTACAATGAGCAGTTCTTC.

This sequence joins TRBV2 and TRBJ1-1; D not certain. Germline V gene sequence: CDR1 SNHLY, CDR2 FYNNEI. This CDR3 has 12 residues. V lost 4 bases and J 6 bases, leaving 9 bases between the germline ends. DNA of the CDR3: TGTGCCAGCAGTGGCCGGGCACCTGAAGCTTTCTTT. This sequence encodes CASSGRAPEAFF.

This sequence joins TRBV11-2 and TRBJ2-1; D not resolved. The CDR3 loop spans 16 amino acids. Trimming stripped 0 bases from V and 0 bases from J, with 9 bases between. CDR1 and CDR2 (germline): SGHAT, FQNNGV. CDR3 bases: TGTGCCAGCAGCTTAGAGATACTTAGCTCCTACAATGAGCAGTTCTTC. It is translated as CASSLEILSSYNEQFF.

As DNA, the CDR3 is TGCGCCAGCAGCCTCGCTCCGGGACTTCAAGAGACCCAGTACTTC. It translates to CASSLAPGLQETQYF. J is TRBJ2-5 and V is TRBV5-1, with D possibly TRBD2 on 6 matching bases. Trimming cost V 4 bases and J 2 bases, with 15 bases left between them. CDR3 size: 15 residues. From germline, CDR1 is SGHRS and CDR2 YFSETQ.

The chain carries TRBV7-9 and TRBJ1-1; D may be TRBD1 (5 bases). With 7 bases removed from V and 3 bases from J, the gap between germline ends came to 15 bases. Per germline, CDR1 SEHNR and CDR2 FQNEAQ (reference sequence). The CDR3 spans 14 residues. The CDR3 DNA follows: TGTGCCAGCATTACTACAGCCAGGGACACTGAAGCTTTCTTT. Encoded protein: CASITTARDTEAFF.

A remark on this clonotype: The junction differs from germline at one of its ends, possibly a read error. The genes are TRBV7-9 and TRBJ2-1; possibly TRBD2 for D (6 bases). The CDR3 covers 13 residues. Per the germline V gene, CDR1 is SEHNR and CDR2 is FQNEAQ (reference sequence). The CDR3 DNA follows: TGTGCCAGCAGCCGGCTAGCGAGCAATGGGCAGTTCTTC. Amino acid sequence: CASSRLASNGQFF.

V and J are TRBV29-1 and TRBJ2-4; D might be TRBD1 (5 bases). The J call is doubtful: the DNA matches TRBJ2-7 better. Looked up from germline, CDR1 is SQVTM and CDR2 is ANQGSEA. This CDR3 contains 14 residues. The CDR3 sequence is CSVETGMSSYEQYF. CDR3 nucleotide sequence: TGCAGCGTTGAAACAGGAATGAGTTCCTACGAGCAGTACTTC.

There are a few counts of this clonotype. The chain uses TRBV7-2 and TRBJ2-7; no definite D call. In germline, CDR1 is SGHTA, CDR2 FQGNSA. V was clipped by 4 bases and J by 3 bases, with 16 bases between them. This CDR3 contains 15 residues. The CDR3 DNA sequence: TGTGCCAGCAGCTCGTCACTCGGGTCAGGCTACGAGCAGTACTTC. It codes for CASSSSLGSGYEQYF.

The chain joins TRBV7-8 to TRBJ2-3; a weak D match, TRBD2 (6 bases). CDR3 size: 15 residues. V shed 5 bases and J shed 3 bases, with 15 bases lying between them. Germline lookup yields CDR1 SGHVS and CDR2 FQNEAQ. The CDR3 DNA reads TGTGCCAGCAGCCATGAGGGACTTGAGACAGATACGCAGTATTTT. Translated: CASSHEGLETDTQYF.

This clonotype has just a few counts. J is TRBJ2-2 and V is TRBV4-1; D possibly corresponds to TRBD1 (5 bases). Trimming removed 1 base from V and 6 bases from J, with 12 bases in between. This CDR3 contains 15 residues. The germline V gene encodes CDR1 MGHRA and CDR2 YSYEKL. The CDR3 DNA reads TGCGCCAGCAGCCAAGTTCGCCTACAGGCCGGGGAGCTGTTTTTT. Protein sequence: CASSQVRLQAGELFF.